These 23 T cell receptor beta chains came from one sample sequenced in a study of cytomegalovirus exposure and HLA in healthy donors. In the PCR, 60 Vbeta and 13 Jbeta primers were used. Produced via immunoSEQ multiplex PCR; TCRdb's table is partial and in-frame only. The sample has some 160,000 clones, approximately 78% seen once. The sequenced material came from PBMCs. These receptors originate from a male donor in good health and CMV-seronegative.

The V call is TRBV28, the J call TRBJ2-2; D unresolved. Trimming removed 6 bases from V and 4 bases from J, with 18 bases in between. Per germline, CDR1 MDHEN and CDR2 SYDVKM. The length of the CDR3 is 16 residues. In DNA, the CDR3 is TGTGCCAGCAGCCTAATTTATGGGCCCGGCACCGGGGAGCTGTTTTTT. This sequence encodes CASSLIYGPGTGELFF. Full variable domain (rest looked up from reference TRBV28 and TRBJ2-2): DVKVTQSSRYLVKRTGEKVFLECVQDMDHENMFWYRQDPGLGLRLIYFSYDVKMKEKGDIPEGYSVSREKKERFSLILESASTNQTSMYLCASSLIYGPGTGELFFGEGSRLTVL.

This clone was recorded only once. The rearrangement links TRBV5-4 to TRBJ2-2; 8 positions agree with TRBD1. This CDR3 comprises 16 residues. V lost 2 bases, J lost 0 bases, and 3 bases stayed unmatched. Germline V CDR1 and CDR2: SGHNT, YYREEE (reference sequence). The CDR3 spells CASSFNRGANTGELFF. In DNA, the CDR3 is TGTGCCAGCAGCTTTAACAGGGGGGCGAACACCGGGGAGCTGTTTTTT.

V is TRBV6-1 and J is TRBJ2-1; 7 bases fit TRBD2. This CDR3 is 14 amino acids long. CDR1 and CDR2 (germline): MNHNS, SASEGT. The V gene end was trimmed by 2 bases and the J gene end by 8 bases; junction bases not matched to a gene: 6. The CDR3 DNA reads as TGTGCCAGCAGTGAAATGGGAGGGGTGGATGAGCAGTTCTTC. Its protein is CASSEMGGVDEQFF.

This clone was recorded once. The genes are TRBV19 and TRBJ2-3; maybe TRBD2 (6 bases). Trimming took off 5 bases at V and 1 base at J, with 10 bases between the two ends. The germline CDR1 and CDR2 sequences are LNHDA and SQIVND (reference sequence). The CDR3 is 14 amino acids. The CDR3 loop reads CASSSQRGTDTQYF. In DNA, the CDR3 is TGTGCCAGTAGTTCCCAGCGGGGCACAGATACGCAGTATTTT.

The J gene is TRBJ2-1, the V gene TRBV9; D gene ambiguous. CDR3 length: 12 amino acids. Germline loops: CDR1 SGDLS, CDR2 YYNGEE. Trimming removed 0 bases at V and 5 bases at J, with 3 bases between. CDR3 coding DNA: TGTGCCAGCAGCGTAGGAGACAATGAGCAGTTCTTC. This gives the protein CASSVGDNEQFF.

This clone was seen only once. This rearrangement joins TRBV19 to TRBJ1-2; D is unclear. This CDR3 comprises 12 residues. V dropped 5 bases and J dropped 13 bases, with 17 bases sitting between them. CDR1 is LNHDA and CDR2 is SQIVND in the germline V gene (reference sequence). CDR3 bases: TGTGCCAGTAGTCCCCGAGGAGGGCCGGGCACCTTC. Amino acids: CASSPRGGPGTF.

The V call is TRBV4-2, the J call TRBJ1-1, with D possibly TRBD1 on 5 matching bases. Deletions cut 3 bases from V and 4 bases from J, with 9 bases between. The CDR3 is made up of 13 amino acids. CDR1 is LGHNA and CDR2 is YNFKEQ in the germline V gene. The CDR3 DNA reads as TGTGCCAGCAGCCAGGAGGGGTTCACTGAAGCTTTCTTT. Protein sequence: CASSQEGFTEAFF.

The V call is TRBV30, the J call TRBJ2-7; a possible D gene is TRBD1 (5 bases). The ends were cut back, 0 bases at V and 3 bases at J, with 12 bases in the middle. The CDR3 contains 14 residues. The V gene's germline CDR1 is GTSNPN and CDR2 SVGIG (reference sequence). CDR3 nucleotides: TGTGCCTGGAGTGTCGGTGGACACTACTACGAGCAGTACTTC. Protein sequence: CAWSVGGHYYEQYF. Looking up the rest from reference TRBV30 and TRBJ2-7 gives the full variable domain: SQTIHQWPATLVQPVGSPLSLECTVEGTSNPNLYWYRQAAGRGLQLLFYSVGIGQISSEVPQNLSASRPQDRQFILSSKKLLLSDSGFYLCAWSVGGHYYEQYFGPGTRLTVT.

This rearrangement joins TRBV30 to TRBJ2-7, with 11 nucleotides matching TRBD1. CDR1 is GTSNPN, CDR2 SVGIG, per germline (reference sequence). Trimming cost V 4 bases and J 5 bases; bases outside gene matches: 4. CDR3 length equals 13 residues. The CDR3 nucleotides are TGTGCCTGGATCCGGACAGGGGGCCACGAGCAGTACTTC. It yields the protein CAWIRTGGHEQYF.

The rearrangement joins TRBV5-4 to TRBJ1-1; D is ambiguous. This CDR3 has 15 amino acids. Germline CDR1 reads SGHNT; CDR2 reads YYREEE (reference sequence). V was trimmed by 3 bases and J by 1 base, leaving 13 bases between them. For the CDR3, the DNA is TGTGCCAGCAGCTCACGACCGGGAGCGAACACTGAAGCTTTCTTT. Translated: CASSSRPGANTEAFF.

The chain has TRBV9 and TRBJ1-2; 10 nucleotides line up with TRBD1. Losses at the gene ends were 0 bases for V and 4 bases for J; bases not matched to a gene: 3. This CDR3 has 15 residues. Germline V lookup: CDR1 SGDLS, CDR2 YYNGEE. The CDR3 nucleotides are TGTGCCAGCAGCGTAGGGACAGGGGGTGGCTATGGCTACACCTTC. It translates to CASSVGTGGGYGYTF.

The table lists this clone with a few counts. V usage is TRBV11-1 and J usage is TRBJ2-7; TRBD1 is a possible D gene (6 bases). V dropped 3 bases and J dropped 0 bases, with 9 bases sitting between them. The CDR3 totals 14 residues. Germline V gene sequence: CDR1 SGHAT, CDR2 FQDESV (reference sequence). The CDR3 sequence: CASSFEGHSYEQYF. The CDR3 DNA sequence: TGTGCCAGCAGCTTCGAGGGACACTCCTACGAGCAGTACTTC. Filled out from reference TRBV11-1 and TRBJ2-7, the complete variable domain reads EAEVAQSPRYKITEKSQAVAFWCDPISGHATLYWYRQILGQGPELLVQFQDESVVDDSQLPKDRFSAERLKGVDSTLKIQPAELGDSAMYLCASSFEGHSYEQYFGPGTRLTVT.

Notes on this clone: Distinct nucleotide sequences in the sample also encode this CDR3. CDR3 coding DNA: TGTGCCAGCAGTGAACGGGGGGGAACAGATACGCAGTATTTT. This gives the protein CASSERGGTDTQYF. The chain employs TRBV6-1 and TRBJ2-3; TRBD2 matches at 8 bases. Germline assignment: CDR1 MNHNS and CDR2 SASEGT. There are 14 residues in the CDR3. J gave up 3 bases and V 2 bases, and 1 base lay outside the gene matches.

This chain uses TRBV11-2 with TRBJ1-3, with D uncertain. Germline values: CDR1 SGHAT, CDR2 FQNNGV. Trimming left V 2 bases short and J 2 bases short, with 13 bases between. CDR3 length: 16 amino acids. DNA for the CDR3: TGTGCCAGCAGCTTAAACACGGGGTACACTGGAAACACCATATATTTT. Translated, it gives CASSLNTGYTGNTIYF.

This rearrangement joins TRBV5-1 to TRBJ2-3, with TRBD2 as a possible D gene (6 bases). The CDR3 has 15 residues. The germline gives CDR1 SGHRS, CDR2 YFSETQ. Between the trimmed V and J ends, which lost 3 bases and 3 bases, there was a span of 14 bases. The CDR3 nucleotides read TGCGCCAGCAGCTCCGGGACGGGGAGGACAGATACGCAGTATTTT. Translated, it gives CASSSGTGRTDTQYF.

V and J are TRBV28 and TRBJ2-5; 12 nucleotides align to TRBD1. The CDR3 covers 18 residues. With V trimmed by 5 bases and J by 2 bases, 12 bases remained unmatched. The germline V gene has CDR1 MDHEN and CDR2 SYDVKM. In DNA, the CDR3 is TGTGCCAGCAGTAGACTCCGGGACAGGGGGCAAGGTCAAGAGACCCAGTACTTC. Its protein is CASSRLRDRGQGQETQYF.

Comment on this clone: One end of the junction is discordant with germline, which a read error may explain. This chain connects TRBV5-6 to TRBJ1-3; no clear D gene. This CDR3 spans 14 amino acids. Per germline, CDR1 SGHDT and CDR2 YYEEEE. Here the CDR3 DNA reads TGTGCCAGCGGCTTGAGTAGCTCTGGAAACACCATATATTTT. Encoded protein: CASGLSSSGNTIYF.

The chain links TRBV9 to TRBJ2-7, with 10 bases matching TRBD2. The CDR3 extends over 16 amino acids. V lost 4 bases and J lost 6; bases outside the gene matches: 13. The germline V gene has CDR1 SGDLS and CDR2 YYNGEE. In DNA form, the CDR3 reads TGTGCCAGCAGCTCCACTAGCGGGGTTCCGGAGGTCGAGCAGTACTTC. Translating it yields CASSSTSGVPEVEQYF.

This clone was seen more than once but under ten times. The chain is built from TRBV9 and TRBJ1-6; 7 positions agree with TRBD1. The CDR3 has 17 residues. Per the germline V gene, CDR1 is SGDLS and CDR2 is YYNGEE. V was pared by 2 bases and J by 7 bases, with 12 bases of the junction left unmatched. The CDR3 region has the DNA TGTGCCAGCAGCGTGGGTGTAGGGGGCTTAGAGAATTCACCCCTCCACTTT. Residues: CASSVGVGGLENSPLHF.

This chain's CDR3 is CASSKTGSNQPQHF. For the CDR3, the DNA is TGTGCCAGCAGCAAGACAGGGTCCAATCAGCCCCAGCATTTT. The V call is TRBV7-9, the J call TRBJ1-5; 7 nucleotides align to TRBD1. V gave up 5 bases and J gave up 3 bases; unmatched junction bases: 4. This CDR3 is 14 amino acids long. Germline CDR1 reads SEHNR; CDR2 reads FQNEAQ (reference sequence). The full variable domain, rest sourced from reference TRBV7-9 and TRBJ1-5, is DTGVSQNPRHKITKRGQNVTFRCDPISEHNRLYWYRQTLGQGPEFLTYFQNEAQLEKSRLLSDRFSAERPKGSFSTLEIQRTEQGDSAMYLCASSKTGSNQPQHFGDGTRLSIL.

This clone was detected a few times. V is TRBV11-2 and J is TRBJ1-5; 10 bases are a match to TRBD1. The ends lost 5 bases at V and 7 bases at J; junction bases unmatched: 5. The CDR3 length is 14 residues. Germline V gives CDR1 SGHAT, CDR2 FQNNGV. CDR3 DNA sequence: TGTGCCAGCAGCGCCGGGACAGGGGACCAGCCCCAGCATTTT. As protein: CASSAGTGDQPQHF.

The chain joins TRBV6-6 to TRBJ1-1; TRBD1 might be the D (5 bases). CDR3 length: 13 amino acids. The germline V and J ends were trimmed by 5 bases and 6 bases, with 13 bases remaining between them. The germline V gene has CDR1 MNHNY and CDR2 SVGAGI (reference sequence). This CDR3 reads CASSHQGGAEAFF. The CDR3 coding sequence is TGTGCCAGCAGTCATCAGGGAGGCGCTGAAGCTTTCTTT.

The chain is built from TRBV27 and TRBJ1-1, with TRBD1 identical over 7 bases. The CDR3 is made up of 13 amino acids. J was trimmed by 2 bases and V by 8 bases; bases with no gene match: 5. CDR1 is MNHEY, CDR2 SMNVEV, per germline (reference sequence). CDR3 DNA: TGTGCCAGCTATCGACAGGGCAACACTGAAGCTTTCTTT. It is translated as CASYRQGNTEAFF.